This entry is about one TCR beta chain. The data were obtained in a study of control samples from healthy donors and cancer patients. Trimming removed 0 bases from V and 10 bases from J, with 19 bases in between. Per the germline V gene, CDR1 is SGHDT and CDR2 is YYEEEE. The CDR3 runs to 15 residues. The data were produced by immunoSEQ multiplex PCR, yet TCRdb's version contains in-frame clones alone and is incomplete. Among about 110,000 clones listed, 80% to 90% were seen once. The sequence came from a woman between 45 and 60 years old in good health. V is TRBV5-6 and J is TRBJ2-5; D not resolved. The sequencing input was blood. CDR3 DNA sequence: TGTGCCAGCAGCTTGGGACTGAGGCACAAGAGAAGCCAGTACTTC. It encodes CASSLGLRHKRSQYF. Combining the CDR3 with reference TRBV5-6 and TRBJ2-5 gives the whole variable domain DAGVTQSPTHLIKTRGQQVTLRCSPKSGHDTVSWYQQALGQGPQFIFQYYEEEERQRGNFPDRFSGHQFPNYSSELNVNALLLGDSALYLCASSLGLRHKRSQYFGPGTRLLVL.